These 18 T cell receptor beta chains came from one sample sequenced in a study of T cell clonality in common variable immunodeficiency. Sequencing was performed with immunoSEQ multiplex PCR; in TCRdb, only in-frame clones are kept and a portion is missing. The data show 55,000 or so clones, with none appearing a single time. Sequenced input: peripheral blood mononuclear cells. These receptors all stem from a person aged 18-70 years in good health.

This clone was observed many times. The read ends 3 residues shy of where the CDR3 ends; the end is completed using the germline J gene. The rearrangement uses TRBV9 and TRBJ1-2; D gene unclear. The V and J ends lost 4 bases and 7 bases respectively, with 11 bases between them. There are 12 residues in the CDR3. From germline, CDR1 is SGDLS and CDR2 YYNGEE. Incomplete CDR3 DNA: TGTGCCAGCAGCTCCCGATCCGGTGGC. This translates into CASSSRSGG. The whole CDR3 sequence reads CASSSRSGGYTF. The variable domain in full, with the rest retrieved from reference TRBV9 and TRBJ1-2, is DSGVTQTPKHLITATGQRVTLRCSPRSGDLSVYWYQQSLDQGLQFLIQYYNGEERAKGNILERFSAQQFPDLHSELNLSSLELGDSALYFCASSSRSGGYTFGSGTRLTVV.

The table lists this clone with a few counts. The sequence runs out 3 residues before the end of the CDR3; the remainder is reconstructed from the germline J gene. This rearrangement joins TRBV2 to TRBJ1-1, with TRBD1 as a possible D gene (5 bases). The CDR3 loop spans 13 amino acids. Germline V gene sequence: CDR1 SNHLY, CDR2 FYNNEI. V was cut by 4 bases and J by 4 bases, with 10 bases left in between. Partial CDR3 DNA: TGTGCCAGCAGTGGCATCACAGGCACTGAA. This translates into CASSGITGTE. The entire CDR3 is CASSGITGTEAFF.

This clone was seen ten or more times. The CDR3 end falls 3 residues outside the read, so it is completed with the germline J gene. The chain is built from TRBV6-1 and TRBJ1-1, with D tentatively TRBD1 (6 bases). The CDR3 runs to 15 residues. V lost 3 bases to trimming and J lost 4 bases, with 15 bases between them. The germline gives CDR1 MNHNS, CDR2 SASEGT. CDR3 region: CASSELYREGTEAFF. The DNA read from the CDR3 is TGTGCCAGCAGTGAGTTATACAGGGAGGGCACTGAA.

This clone was recorded at least ten times. The CDR3 extends 3 residues past the end of the read, so its final part is completed from the germline J gene. This chain joins TRBV28 and TRBJ1-4; D uncertain. The length of the CDR3 is 11 residues. From germline, CDR1 is MDHEN and CDR2 SYDVKM. Trimming pared 3 bases from V and 9 bases from J, leaving 5 bases between. The CDR3 loop reads CASSFAKKLFF. The part of the CDR3 DNA that was read is TGTGCCAGCAGTTTTGCTAAAAAA.

This clone occurred many times. The read ends 3 residues before the CDR3 terminus; that terminus is restored from the germline J gene. The J gene is TRBJ1-1, the V gene TRBV14; possible D gene TRBD1, 5 bases. The CDR3 is 12 residues long. Germline CDR1 is SGHDN and CDR2 is FVKESK. The CDR3 bases that were read are TGTGCCAGCAGCCAAGGGGCAGGGAAA. Encoded protein: CASSQGAGK. The CDR3, in full, reads CASSQGAGKAFF.

This clone showed up many times. With the read ending 3 residues before the CDR3 end, the germline J gene is used to fill in that end. The chain carries TRBV7-3 and TRBJ2-2, with TRBD1 matching over 7 bases. CDR1 and CDR2 (germline): SGHTA, FQGTGA. This CDR3 region has 13 residues. V lost 8 bases, J lost 1 base, and 1 base stayed unmatched. The CDR3 loop is CASRQGNTGELFF. The DNA read from the CDR3 is TGTGCCAGCCGACAGGGGAACACCGGGGAG. The whole variable domain, filled in from reference TRBV7-3 and TRBJ2-2, reads GAGVSQTPSNKVTEKGKYVELRCDPISGHTALYWYRQSLGQGPEFLIYFQGTGAADDSGLPNDRFFAVRPEGSVSTLKIQRTERGDSAVYLCASRQGNTGELFFGEGSRLTVL.

This clone was detected ten times or more. CDR3 DNA (partial): TGTGCCATTAGACCCCCTGGGGCCCACGAG. Amino acid sequence: CAIRPPGAHE. The entire CDR3 protein is CAIRPPGAHEQYF. The gene calls are TRBV10-3 and TRBJ2-7, with D perhaps matching TRBD1 (5 bases). Read sequence stops 3 residues before the CDR3 end, and the germline J gene provides the missing end. Germline V CDR1 and CDR2: ENHRY, SYGVKD. Trimming removed 9 bases at V and 5 bases at J, with 17 bases between. This CDR3 spans 13 amino acids.

This clone showed up many times. The sequence runs out 3 residues before the end of the CDR3; the remainder is reconstructed from the germline J gene. Other DNA sequences in the sample encode the same CDR3. This chain joins TRBV10-2 and TRBJ1-3, with 10 bases matching TRBD1. This CDR3 comprises 16 residues. The germline gives CDR1 WSHSY, CDR2 SAAADI. With V trimmed by 6 bases and J by 3 bases, 8 bases remained unmatched. CDR3 DNA (partial): TGCGCCAGCAGACAACGACAGGGGGCGAGTGGAAACACC. Translating it yields CASRQRQGASGNT. The whole CDR3 region reads CASRQRQGASGNTIYF.

At least ten counts were recorded for this clone. The missing CDR3 end, 3 residues past where the read stops, is filled in from the germline J gene. The chain combines TRBV20-1 with TRBJ2-2; 11 positions match TRBD2. V shed 0 bases, J shed 2 bases, and the junction held 2 bases outside the gene matches. The CDR3 runs 16 residues. Germline V gives CDR1 DFQATT, CDR2 SNEGSKA (reference sequence). The part of the CDR3 DNA that was read is TGCAGTGCTAGAGATAGCGGGGGGGGAAACACCGGGGAG. This translates into CSARDSGGGNTGE. In full, the CDR3 is CSARDSGGGNTGELFF.

The sample holds many counts of this clone. From the germline J gene comes the end of the CDR3, since the read stops 3 residues before it. The rearrangement links TRBV7-2 to TRBJ2-1; TRBD2 aligns across 7 bases. Germline V gives CDR1 SGHTA, CDR2 FQGNSA. V lost 2 bases and J lost 8; bases outside the gene matches: 6. The CDR3 contains 14 residues. CDR3 DNA, as far as it was read: TGTGCCAGCAGCTTATGGGCGGGAGTCGATGAG. Translation gives CASSLWAGVDE. The whole CDR3 protein reads CASSLWAGVDEQFF. Full variable domain (missing parts from reference TRBV7-2 and TRBJ2-1): GAGVSQSPSNKVTEKGKDVELRCDPISGHTALYWYRQSLGQGLEFLIYFQGNSAPDKSGLPSDRFSAERTGGSVSTLTIQRTQQEDSAVYLCASSLWAGVDEQFFGPGTRLTVL.

This clone has at least ten counts. With the read ending 3 residues before the CDR3 end, the germline J gene is used to fill in that end. The chain carries TRBV2 and TRBJ2-6; D may be TRBD2 (7 bases). CDR1 and CDR2 from the germline V gene are SNHLY and FYNNEI. The CDR3 runs to 15 residues. V shed 7 bases and J shed 3 bases, with 13 bases lying between them. The part of the CDR3 DNA that was read is TGTGCCAGCAACGCGGGGGCACATGGGGCCAACGTC. Translation gives CASNAGAHGANV. The entire CDR3 protein reads CASNAGAHGANVLTF.

This clone was observed many times. The CDR3 here is CASSLWGTRAYNEQFF. CDR3 DNA, as far as it was read: TGTGCCAGCAGTTTATGGGGGACTAGAGCCTACAATGAG. V is TRBV28 and J is TRBJ2-1; 8 bases are shared with TRBD2. The CDR3 extends 3 residues past the end of the read, so its final part is completed from the germline J gene. V gave up 0 bases and J gave up 2 bases; unmatched junction bases: 3. CDR3 size: 16 residues. Germline CDR1 MDHEN, CDR2 SYDVKM.

This clone showed up just a few times. The missing CDR3 end, 3 residues past where the read stops, is filled in from the germline J gene. The chain employs TRBV30 and TRBJ2-2, with D unclear. This CDR3 region has 18 residues. CDR1 is GTSNPN, CDR2 SVGIG, per germline (reference sequence). The CDR3 region is CAWSVLPRYSSYNSPLFF. Incomplete CDR3 DNA: TGTGCCTGGAGTGTACTCCCCCGCTATAGCTCCTATAATTCGCCG.

This clone has just a few counts. Read data end 3 residues before the CDR3 end; the end is taken from the germline J gene. The chain recombines TRBV7-2 with TRBJ1-4; 7 nucleotides agree with TRBD1. The CDR3 has 14 residues. Germline V gives CDR1 SGHTA, CDR2 FQGNSA. The CDR3 reads CASSTGQFNSPLFF. The covered CDR3 bases are TGTGCCAGCAGCACGGGACAGTTTAATTCACCA.

This clone has ten or more counts. An end of the junction differs from the germline gene, which may be a read error. The read gets to within 3 residues of the CDR3 end, and the germline J gene fills in the rest. This chain uses TRBV10-3 with TRBJ1-1; D is unclear. This CDR3 comprises 16 residues. Germline values: CDR1 ENHRY, CDR2 SYGVKD. Partial CDR3 DNA: TGTGCCATCGGTGAGCACTCGGGGATTGGGAACACTGAA. As protein: CAIGEHSGIGNTE. The whole CDR3 is CAIGEHSGIGNTEAFF.

Ten or more counts support this clone. The CDR3 goes on 3 residues after the read ends, and that part is filled in from the germline J gene. The chain recombines TRBV6-1 with TRBJ2-4; TRBD1 is a possible D gene (5 bases). This CDR3 comprises 18 residues. The ends were cut back, 2 bases at V and 0 bases at J, with 17 bases in the middle. Germline lookup yields CDR1 MNHNS and CDR2 SASEGT. CDR3 loop: CASSEMRRQSIAKNIQYF. The covered CDR3 bases are TGTGCCAGCAGTGAAATGAGGAGACAGTCTATAGCCAAAAACATT.

A few counts support this clone. The read stops 3 residues short of the end of the CDR3; the missing end is completed from the germline J gene. The chain recombines TRBV2 with TRBJ2-5; D is undetermined. Germline V gene data show CDR1 as SNHLY and CDR2 as FYNNEI. The CDR3 runs to 13 residues. The ends were cut back, 6 bases at V and 5 bases at J, with 13 bases in the middle. The sequenced part of the CDR3 DNA is TGTGCCAGCAGGGCAGGTTTACAGGAGACC. Its protein product is CASRAGLQET. Given in full, the CDR3 is CASRAGLQETQYF.

This clone was recorded many times. The read ends 3 residues early relative to the CDR3; the germline J gene fills the gap. The chain links TRBV14 to TRBJ2-1; a weak D match, TRBD1 (5 bases). Per the germline V gene, CDR1 is SGHDN and CDR2 is FVKESK. V was trimmed by 6 bases and J by 4 bases, leaving 10 bases between them. The CDR3 contains 13 residues. The chain's CDR3 is CASSPDSYNEQFF. Partial CDR3 DNA: TGTGCCAGCAGTCCCGACAGTTACAATGAG.